The entry below describes one T cell receptor (beta chain). These data belong to a study of T cells in narcolepsy. Data came from immunoSEQ multiplex PCR; TCRdb stores just in-frame clones and leaves some out. The repertoire holds tens of thousands of clones, approximately 78% seen once, with under 3.5% in the top ten. Germline V lookup: CDR1 MGHRA, CDR2 YSYEKL. The CDR3 is 16 residues long. V was shortened by 0 bases and J by 0 bases, with 8 bases between the two germline ends. V is TRBV4-1 and J is TRBJ1-4; unclear D gene. The sample consisted of CD45RA- memory CD4+ T cells from PBMCs. The source of this sequence is a human donor with narcolepsy. The CDR3 region has the DNA TGCGCCAGCAGCCAAGAGGGTGTGACAACTAATGAAAAACTGTTTTTT. This translates into CASSQEGVTTNEKLFF.